This T cell receptor beta chain is from a study of blood T cell repertoires in COVID-19. With 0 bases removed from V and 7 bases from J, the gap between germline ends came to 7 bases. The CDR3 has 12 amino acids. Germline V gene sequence: CDR1 SGHTS, CDR2 YDEGEE. The data were produced by immunoSEQ multiplex PCR, yet TCRdb's version contains in-frame clones alone and is incomplete. Of some 500,000 clones listed, over 75% are singletons. This receptor was identified in a woman aged 40 to 50 who had recovered from COVID-19. Sequencing used PBMCs or T cells enriched from blood (not recorded which). The gene calls are TRBV5-8 and TRBJ1-1; D is unclear. The CDR3 loop reads CASSLDRFEAFF. In nucleotides, the CDR3 is TGTGCCAGCAGCTTGGATCGGTTTGAAGCTTTCTTT.